Listed below are T cell receptor beta chains from one sample, sequenced in a study of PD-L1 blockade in urothelial cancer. The method was immunoSEQ multiplex PCR; TCRdb's version includes in-frame clones alone and lacks a portion of them. The sample includes about 86,000 clones, around 85% of them seen just once. The material sequenced was PBMCs, taken around atezolizumab (anti-PD-L1) treatment. The receptor source for this set is a man aged 60 to 75 with urothelial cancer. The CDR3 runs from the conserved cysteine through the conserved F or W. The D gene is left open where the match is weak. Clone size is stated in some rows and not others, as once, few, many or a class when expanded.

TGCAGCGTTGCCCACAGTGAATACAATGAGCAGTTCTTC,CSVAHSEYNEQFF,TRBV29-1,-,TRBJ2-1,-
TGCGCCAGCAGCTTGGAGCCGTATCCTAGCACAGATACGCAGTATTTT,CASSLEPYPSTDTQYF,TRBV5-1,once,TRBJ2-3,-
TGTGCCAGCAGCGTGACAGGGGTACGAGCTAACTATGGCTACACCTTC,CASSVTGVRANYGYTF,TRBV7-9,-,TRBJ1-2,TRBD1
TGTGCCAGCAGCTTCCGGGACAGAATCTACGAGCAGTACTTC,CASSFRDRIYEQYF,TRBV7-9,-,TRBJ2-7,TRBD1
TGTGCCAGCGTACAGGTTAACTCTGGGGCCAACGTCCTGACTTTC,CASVQVNSGANVLTF,TRBV28,-,TRBJ2-6,-
TGTGCCAGCAGCCCCTTTGGAGGGGTACAGCCCCAGCATTTT,CASSPFGGVQPQHF,TRBV9,-,TRBJ1-5,-
TGCGCCAGCAGCCCGAGGGGCGGGGGCGAGCAGTACTTC,CASSPRGGGEQYF,TRBV4-1,-,TRBJ2-7,TRBD2
TGTGCCAGCCGGGAGGATAAACTGTTTTTT,CASREDKLFF,TRBV2,few,TRBJ1-4,-
TGTGCCACTCGGGACAGCTTTATGAGAGCTTTCTTT,CATRDSFMRAFF,TRBV6-5,-,TRBJ1-1,TRBD1
TGTGCCAGCAGTGAATGGGGGCCTTCGGGACAGGGCAACTATGGCTACACCTTC,CASSEWGPSGQGNYGYTF,TRBV2,once,TRBJ1-2,TRBD1
TGCGCCAGCCACTACGAGCAGTACTTC,CASHYEQYF,TRBV10-1,-,TRBJ2-7,-
TGTGCCTGGAGTGTTATAGGGGCTCCCTACGAGCAGTACTTC,CAWSVIGAPYEQYF,TRBV30,-,TRBJ2-7,-
TGTGCCAGCAGCCGCCCATCGGTGGGGAGCGGGTCACCCCTCCACTTT,CASSRPSVGSGSPLHF,TRBV14,once,TRBJ1-6,-
TGTGCCTGGAGTATAAACATTTCCCCCCTCCACTTT,CAWSINISPLHF,TRBV30,-,TRBJ1-6,-
TGTGCCAGCAGCCCCCAAGCGGGGGGTCACAATGAGCAGTTCTTC,CASSPQAGGHNEQFF,TRBV11-3,-,TRBJ2-1,TRBD2
TGTGCCAGCAGCGTAGTTTCAGGGAACTCTGGGGCCAACGTCCTGACTTTC,CASSVVSGNSGANVLTF,TRBV9,-,TRBJ2-6,-
TGTGCCAGCAGCTTAAAGGGGCGGGAGGGGCCGCAGTACTTC,CASSLKGREGPQYF,TRBV7-3,once,TRBJ2-7,TRBD2
TGCAGCGCGGGGGAAGGAGACACCATATATTTT,CSAGEGDTIYF,TRBV29-1,once,TRBJ1-3,-
TGTGCCAGCAGGTCGTCCTACGAGCAGTACTTC,CASRSSYEQYF,TRBV7-8,-,TRBJ2-7,-
TGTGCCAGCAGCTTAGCGCCGGCGGTTAATGAGCAGTTCTTC,CASSLAPAVNEQFF,TRBV7-2,-,TRBJ2-1,-
TGTGCCAGTAGCTGGGGACAGAGAGGCTACACCTTC,CASSWGQRGYTF,TRBV7-8,-,TRBJ1-2,TRBD1
TGTGCCAGCAGTTGGTTACCAGGATCCTATGAGCAGTTCTTC,CASSWLPGSYEQFF,TRBV27,-,TRBJ2-1,-
TGCGCCAGCAGCCACAGGGTAGGGACTGAAGCTTTCTTT,CASSHRVGTEAFF,TRBV4-1,-,TRBJ1-1,-
TGCGCCAGCAGCCAGGGGAGGGGGAATTACGAGCAGTACTTC,CASSQGRGNYEQYF,TRBV4-3,-,TRBJ2-7,-
TGTGCCAGCAGTCCCGCGGGAGGGGGCACAGATACGCAGTATTTT,CASSPAGGGTDTQYF,TRBV6-5,-,TRBJ2-3,TRBD2
TGTGCCAGCAGTTTAGACTCAGGGTGGAAACTGTTTTTT,CASSLDSGWKLFF,TRBV28,-,TRBJ1-4,-
TGTGCCAGCGGATACGGGACTAGCGGGAGGACCGGGGAGCTGTTTTTT,CASGYGTSGRTGELFF,TRBV2,-,TRBJ2-2,TRBD2
TGCGCCAGCAGCTTGGCGGGGGATCGCACTGAAGCTTTCTTT,CASSLAGDRTEAFF,TRBV5-1,-,TRBJ1-1,-
TGCGCCAGCAGCTTGGCCGATAAGGGGCGTGGGACCCAGTACTTC,CASSLADKGRGTQYF,TRBV5-1,-,TRBJ2-5,-
TGTGCCAGCACCAGACAGGGTGGAATCTATGGCTACACCTTC,CASTRQGGIYGYTF,TRBV6-4,few,TRBJ1-2,TRBD1
TGTGCCAGCACCCTGGGCAGGGTGGACGAGCAGTACTTC,CASTLGRVDEQYF,TRBV6-5,once,TRBJ2-7,-
TGTGCCAGCAGCTTAGGAGCTAGCGGGAGCCGCAATGAGCAGTTCTTC,CASSLGASGSRNEQFF,TRBV11-2,-,TRBJ2-1,TRBD2
TGCGCCAGCAGGCCCGACAGGGGAAATCAGCCCCAGCATTTT,CASRPDRGNQPQHF,TRBV10-2,-,TRBJ1-5,TRBD1
TGTGCCAGCAGTTTATTAGGGGACTCCTACGAGCAGTACTTC,CASSLLGDSYEQYF,TRBV27,-,TRBJ2-7,-
TGTGCCAGCAGCCAGAGGGGGTTAGCCTACGAGCAGTACTTC,CASSQRGLAYEQYF,TRBV14,-,TRBJ2-7,-
TGTGCCTGGGGGGACAGGGATCCTAGGGAGCAGTACTTC,CAWGDRDPREQYF,TRBV30,-,TRBJ2-7,TRBD1
TGTGCTAGCAGCCCGGGGGAGGGCCGCTACGAGCAGTACTTC,CASSPGEGRYEQYF,TRBV7-7,once,TRBJ2-7,TRBD2
TGCGCCAGCAGCTTGGATTCAGGAGGAAGCACTATTATGGGCAAAGGCTACACCTTC,CASSLDSGGSTIMGKGYTF,TRBV5-1,-,TRBJ1-2,-
TGTGCCAGCAGTTCTGTAGCGGGGGGGAAAGAGACCCAGTACTTC,CASSSVAGGKETQYF,TRBV27,-,TRBJ2-5,TRBD2
TGCAGTGCTATTATCCGGACCCAGTACTTC,CSAIIRTQYF,TRBV20-1,-,TRBJ2-5,-
TGTGCCAGCTCATTCGGACAGGGGAACACCGGGGAGCTGTTTTTT,CASSFGQGNTGELFF,TRBV18,-,TRBJ2-2,TRBD1
TGCGCCAGCAGCTTGAGGCAGGGGGTTTGGAATTCACCCCTCCACTTT,CASSLRQGVWNSPLHF,TRBV5-1,-,TRBJ1-6,TRBD1
TGTGCCAGCAGTCCGGGACAGTTTTATGGCGGCTACACCTTC,CASSPGQFYGGYTF,TRBV28,-,TRBJ1-2,TRBD1
TGTGCCAGCAGCGTGGGCGGGGCTCAAGAGACCCAGTACTTC,CASSVGGAQETQYF,TRBV9,-,TRBJ2-5,-
TGTGCCAGCTCACAAGGGACAGGGGGCCACTATGGCTACACCTTC,CASSQGTGGHYGYTF,TRBV18,once,TRBJ1-2,TRBD1
TGTGCCAGCAGCTTAATACGTAGCGGGAGCCTCTACGAGCAGTACTTC,CASSLIRSGSLYEQYF,TRBV5-4,few,TRBJ2-7,TRBD2
TGTGCCAGCAGCTTAGAGGGGCCGGTGTACACTGAAGCTTTCTTT,CASSLEGPVYTEAFF,TRBV7-2,once,TRBJ1-1,-
TGTGCCAGCAGTTTGGGACAGAGCTACTATCAGCCCCAGCATTTT,CASSLGQSYYQPQHF,TRBV28,-,TRBJ1-5,TRBD1
TGTGCCAGCAGCCATACAGGGGGCTACGAGCAGTACTTC,CASSHTGGYEQYF,TRBV14,-,TRBJ2-7,TRBD1
TGTGCCAGTAGATGGGGGGGACCCAACTATGGCTACACCTTC,CASRWGGPNYGYTF,TRBV19,-,TRBJ1-2,-
TGTGCCAGCAGCTCCGACAGGGGTTTCCCCTACGAGCAGTACTTC,CASSSDRGFPYEQYF,TRBV5-8,-,TRBJ2-7,TRBD1
TGCGCCAGCAGCCCCACTCGACAGGGGACGGGCTCTGGGGCCAACGTCCTGACTTTC,CASSPTRQGTGSGANVLTF,TRBV4-3,-,TRBJ2-6,TRBD1
TGCAGCGTTGTCTCAACCCTCACAGGGGCGAGGGACACTGAAGCTTTCTTT,CSVVSTLTGARDTEAFF,TRBV29-1,-,TRBJ1-1,TRBD1
TGTGCCAGCTCACCGGGCCCGGGACAGACTAATGAAAAACTGTTTTTT,CASSPGPGQTNEKLFF,TRBV18,-,TRBJ1-4,TRBD1
TGTGCCAGTAGTTTGGGACAGGGGCGAGGCACAGATACGCAGTATTTT,CASSLGQGRGTDTQYF,TRBV19,-,TRBJ2-3,TRBD1
TGTGCCACCAGCAGAGATTCAGGGGATGGTGAAAAACTGTTTTTT,CATSRDSGDGEKLFF,TRBV15,-,TRBJ1-4,-
TGTGCCAGTAGCGAACTAGACCAAGAGACCCAGTACTTC,CASSELDQETQYF,TRBV19,-,TRBJ2-5,-
TGTGCCAGCAGCAACCCCGGGTCGCCGTCCCACGAGCAGTACTTC,CASSNPGSPSHEQYF,TRBV5-6,-,TRBJ2-7,-
TGCGCCAGCAGCTTGGGTGGGGCAGGGGAGCAGTACTTC,CASSLGGAGEQYF,TRBV5-1,-,TRBJ2-7,-